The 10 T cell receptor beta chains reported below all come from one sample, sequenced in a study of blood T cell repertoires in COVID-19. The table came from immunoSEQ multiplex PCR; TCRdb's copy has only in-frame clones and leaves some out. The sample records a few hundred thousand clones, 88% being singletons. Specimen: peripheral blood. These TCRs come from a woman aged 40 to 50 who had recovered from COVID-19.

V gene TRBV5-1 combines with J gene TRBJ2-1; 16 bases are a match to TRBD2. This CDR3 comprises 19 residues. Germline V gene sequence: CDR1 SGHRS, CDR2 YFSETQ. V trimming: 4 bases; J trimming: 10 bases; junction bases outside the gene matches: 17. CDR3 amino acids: CASSPPGTSGRAEVWEQFF. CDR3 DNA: TGCGCCAGCAGCCCCCCCGGGACTAGCGGGAGGGCCGAGGTCTGGGAGCAGTTCTTC. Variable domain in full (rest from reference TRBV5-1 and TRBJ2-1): KAGVTQTPRYLIKTRGQQVTLSCSPISGHRSVSWYQQTPGQGLQFLFEYFSETQRNKGNFPGRFSGRQFSNSRSEMNVSTLELGDSALYLCASSPPGTSGRAEVWEQFFGPGTRLTVL.

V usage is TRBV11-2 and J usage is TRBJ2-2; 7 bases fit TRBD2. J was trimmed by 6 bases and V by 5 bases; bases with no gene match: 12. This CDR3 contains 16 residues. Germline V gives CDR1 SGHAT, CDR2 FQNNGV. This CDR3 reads CASSPRGYSLSGELFF. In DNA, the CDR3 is TGTGCCAGCAGCCCGCGGGGGTATAGCTTATCCGGGGAGCTGTTTTTT.

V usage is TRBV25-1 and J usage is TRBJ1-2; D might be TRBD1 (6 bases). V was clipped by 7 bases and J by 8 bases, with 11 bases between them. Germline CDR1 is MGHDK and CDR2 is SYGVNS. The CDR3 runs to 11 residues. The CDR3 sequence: CASKQGWGYTF. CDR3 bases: TGTGCCAGCAAACAGGGCTGGGGCTACACCTTC.

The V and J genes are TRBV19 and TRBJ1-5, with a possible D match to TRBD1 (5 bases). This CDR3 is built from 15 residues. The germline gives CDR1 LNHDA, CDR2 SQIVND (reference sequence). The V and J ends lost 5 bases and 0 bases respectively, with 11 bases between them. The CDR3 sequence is CASSWGDYSNQPQHF. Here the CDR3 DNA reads TGTGCCAGTAGTTGGGGCGATTATAGCAATCAGCCCCAGCATTTT. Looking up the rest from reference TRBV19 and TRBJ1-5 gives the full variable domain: DGGITQSPKYLFRKEGQNVTLSCEQNLNHDAMYWYRQDPGQGLRLIYYSQIVNDFQKGDIAEGYSVSREKKESFPLTVTSAQKNPTAFYLCASSWGDYSNQPQHFGDGTRLSIL.

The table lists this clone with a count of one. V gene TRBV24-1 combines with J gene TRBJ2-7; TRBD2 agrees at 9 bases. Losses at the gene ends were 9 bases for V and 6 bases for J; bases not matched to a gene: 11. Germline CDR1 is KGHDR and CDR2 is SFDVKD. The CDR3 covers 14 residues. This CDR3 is CATGVAGERAEQYV. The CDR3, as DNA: TGTGCCACCGGGGTAGCGGGAGAAAGGGCCGAGCAGTACGTC.

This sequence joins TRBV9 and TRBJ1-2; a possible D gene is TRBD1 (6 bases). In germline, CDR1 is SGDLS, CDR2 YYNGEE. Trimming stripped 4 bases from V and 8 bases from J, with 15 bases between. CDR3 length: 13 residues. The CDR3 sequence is CASSPRPQGGYTF. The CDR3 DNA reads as TGTGCCAGCAGCCCCCGGCCCCAGGGGGGCTACACCTTC.

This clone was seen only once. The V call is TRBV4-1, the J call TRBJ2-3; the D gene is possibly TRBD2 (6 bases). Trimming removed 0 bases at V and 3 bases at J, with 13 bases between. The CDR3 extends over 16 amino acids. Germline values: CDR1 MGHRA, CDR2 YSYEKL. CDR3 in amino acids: CASSQEGTGGTDTQYF. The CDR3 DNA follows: TGCGCCAGCAGCCAAGAAGGGACTGGGGGGACAGATACGCAGTATTTT.

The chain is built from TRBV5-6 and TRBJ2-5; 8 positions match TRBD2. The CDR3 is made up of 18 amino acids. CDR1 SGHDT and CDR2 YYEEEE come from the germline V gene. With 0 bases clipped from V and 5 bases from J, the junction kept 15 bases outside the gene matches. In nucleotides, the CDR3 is TGTGCCAGCAGCTTGGTCGGAAAAGCGGGAGTAGGCGGCGAGACCCAGTACTTC. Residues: CASSLVGKAGVGGETQYF. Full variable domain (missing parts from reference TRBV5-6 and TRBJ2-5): DAGVTQSPTHLIKTRGQQVTLRCSPKSGHDTVSWYQQALGQGPQFIFQYYEEEERQRGNFPDRFSGHQFPNYSSELNVNALLLGDSALYLCASSLVGKAGVGGETQYFGPGTRLLVL.

This CDR3 reads CASSVGQGYEQYF. The CDR3 region has the DNA TGTGCCAGCAGCGTCGGGCAGGGCTACGAGCAGTACTTC. V gene TRBV7-8 combines with J gene TRBJ2-7; D perhaps matches TRBD1 (5 bases). Trimming removed 5 bases at V and 3 bases at J, with 11 bases between. Germline CDR1 reads SGHVS; CDR2 reads FQNEAQ. This CDR3 has 13 amino acids.

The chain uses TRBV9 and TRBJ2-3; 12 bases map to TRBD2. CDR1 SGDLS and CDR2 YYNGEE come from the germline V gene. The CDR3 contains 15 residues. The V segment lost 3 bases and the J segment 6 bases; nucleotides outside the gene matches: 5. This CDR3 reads CASSATSGRLDTQYF. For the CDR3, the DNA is TGTGCCAGCAGCGCCACTAGCGGGAGGTTGGATACGCAGTATTTT.